Presented here are 21 T cell receptor beta chains from one specimen sequenced in a study of T cells in Graves' hyperthyroidism and ophthalmopathy. RNA transcripts provided the source from which TCR beta CDR3 regions were amplified. The study used the HTBI primer set for a first-round RT-PCR of the TCR CDR3. TCRdb itself ran the multiplex PCR reads through MiXCR, one entry per CDR3 protein. The sample lists approximately 610,000 distinct CDR3 sequences, over 12% occurring once. The sequencing input was blood. All receptors derive from a woman in her thirties or forties with Graves' ophthalmopathy.

This clonotype was observed at least ten times. CDR3 protein: CAIAPGTNTGELFF. The CDR3 DNA reads TGTGCCATCGCCCCCGGGACCAACACCGGGGAGCTGTTTTTT. The rearrangement uses TRBV6-5 and TRBJ2-2, with D perhaps TRBD1 or TRBD2 (5 bases each). The ends were cut back, 10 bases at V and 2 bases at J, with 14 bases in the middle. Germline V gene data show CDR1 as MNHEY and CDR2 as SVGAGI. The CDR3 runs 14 residues.

This clonotype was detected a few times. V usage is TRBV28 and J usage is TRBJ2-4, with 7 bases that match TRBD2. CDR3 size: 15 residues. J lost 7 bases, V lost 3 bases, and 9 bases had no gene match. CDR1 and CDR2 (germline): MDHEN, SYDVKM. The CDR3 DNA reads as TGTGCCAGCAGTTTGGGGGGGGGATTGATTAACATTCAGTACTTC. This sequence encodes CASSLGGGLINIQYF.

The sample holds many counts of this clonotype. The V and J genes are TRBV5-1 and TRBJ1-1; 10 bases align to TRBD1. Germline lookup yields CDR1 SGHRS and CDR2 YFSETQ. The J segment lost 11 bases and the V segment lost 0 bases, leaving 1 base of the junction unmatched. This CDR3 has 12 residues. This chain's CDR3 is CASSLVGQGAFF. CDR3 nucleotide sequence: TGCGCCAGCAGCTTGGTGGGACAGGGGGCTTTCTTT.

In this sample, this clonotype turned up many times. This chain uses TRBV10-3 with TRBJ1-3; 7 bases are a match to TRBD1. The length of the CDR3 is 18 residues. Germline V gene data show CDR1 as ENHRY and CDR2 as SYGVKD. V was pared by 0 bases and J by 1 base, with 9 bases of the junction left unmatched. DNA of the CDR3: TGTGCCATCAGTGAGTCGTCAGGACAGGTCCCTTCTGGAAACACCATATATTTT. This translates into CAISESSGQVPSGNTIYF.

The chain combines TRBV28 with TRBJ1-1; D is unclear. The V end was cut by 3 bases, the J end by 6 bases, with 11 bases between. Germline loops: CDR1 MDHEN, CDR2 SYDVKM. This CDR3 has 13 amino acids. CDR3 sequence (DNA): TGTGCCAGCAGTTTTTGGTGGCGCGCTGAAGCTTTCTTT. This translates into CASSFWWRAEAFF.

This clonotype occurred once. A much larger clone is a single base away; this may be a read error. The chain carries TRBV29-1 and TRBJ2-2, with D unclear. The length of the CDR3 is 12 residues. CDR1 is SQVTM and CDR2 is ANQGSEA in the germline V gene. V was trimmed by 4 bases and J by 6 bases, leaving 9 bases between them. The CDR3 nucleotides read TGCAGCGTTGGTGTGTGGGCCGGGGAGCTGTTTTTT. Translation gives CSVGVWAGELFF.

This clonotype was seen many times. This sequence joins TRBV4-1 and TRBJ2-7; D may be TRBD2 (5 bases). The CDR3 length is 14 residues. CDR1 and CDR2 (germline): MGHRA, YSYEKL. V was cut by 1 base and J by 4 bases, with 11 bases left in between. CDR3 nucleotides: TGCGCCAGCAGCCAAGGTCGGCCGGGGTACGAGCAGTACTTC. It yields the protein CASSQGRPGYEQYF.

This clonotype was detected a few times. At one of its ends the junction is not consistent with the germline gene, which may arise from a read error. The genes are TRBV11-2 and TRBJ1-1; D is undetermined. The CDR3 contains 13 residues. CDR1 SGHAT and CDR2 FQNNGV come from the germline V gene. CDR3 DNA: TGTGCCAGCGGCTTCCCCGGGAACACTGAAGCTTTCTTT. Protein sequence: CASGFPGNTEAFF.

This clonotype is judged medium-sized. CDR3 protein: CASRVDRRQPQHF. Here the CDR3 DNA reads TGTGCCAGCAGAGTGGACAGGCGTCAGCCCCAGCATTTT. The genes are TRBV2 and TRBJ1-5; 7 nucleotides agree with TRBD1. The CDR3 contains 13 residues. Trimming removed 6 bases from V and 6 bases from J; junction bases left unmatched: 5. Germline CDR1 is SNHLY and CDR2 is FYNNEI.

Concerning this clonotype itself: It is likely a read error, because the conserved phenylalanine at the end of the CDR3 is missing. The chain has TRBV24-1 and TRBJ2-5; 12 bases are a match to TRBD2. Looked up from germline, CDR1 is KGHDR and CDR2 is SFDVKD. With 5 bases clipped from V and 3 bases from J, the junction kept 3 bases outside the gene matches. This CDR3 contains 15 residues. The CDR3, as DNA: TGTGCCACCAGTGCTAGCGGGAGGGTAAAAGAGACCCAGTACCTC. Translating gives CATSASGRVKETQYL.

This clonotype was counted many times. The J gene is TRBJ2-5, the V gene TRBV20-1; D gene uncertain. Germline V gene lookup returns CDR1 DFQATT and CDR2 SNEGSKA (reference sequence). V lost 7 bases to trimming and J lost 4 bases, with 13 bases between them. CDR3 length equals 12 residues. The DNA of the CDR3 is TGCAGTGGCCAGACGAGTGGAGAGACCCAGTACTTC. Protein product: CSGQTSGETQYF.

This clonotype was observed a handful of times. This chain uses TRBV27 with TRBJ1-1; D is possibly TRBD1 (5 bases). This CDR3 contains 16 residues. The germline V and J ends were trimmed by 5 bases and 4 bases, with 20 bases remaining between them. Germline values: CDR1 MNHEY, CDR2 SMNVEV (reference sequence). The CDR3 reads CASSPYRGVGGTEAFF. The CDR3 region has the DNA TGTGCCAGCAGTCCGTACCGAGGGGTGGGGGGCACTGAAGCTTTCTTT.

In this sample, this clonotype turned up many times. This chain connects TRBV7-8 to TRBJ2-7; tentatively, D is TRBD2 (5 bases). Trimming stripped 1 base from V and 0 bases from J, with 13 bases between. CDR1 is SGHVS and CDR2 is FQNEAQ in the germline V gene. The CDR3 is made up of 16 amino acids. CDR3 sequence: CASSLVRAKSSYEQYF. The CDR3 DNA sequence: TGTGCCAGCAGCTTAGTGCGGGCGAAGTCCTCCTACGAGCAGTACTTC.

This clonotype was counted ten times or more. V is TRBV27 and J is TRBJ2-7; 8 nucleotides align to TRBD2. J was trimmed by 4 bases and V by 8 bases; bases with no gene match: 16. This CDR3 spans 16 amino acids. Germline V gene data show CDR1 as MNHEY and CDR2 as SMNVEV (reference sequence). Here the CDR3 reads CASSPGGDVWVYEQYF. The CDR3, as DNA: TGTGCCAGCTCCCCGGGAGGGGATGTTTGGGTATACGAGCAGTACTTC.

This clonotype turned up a few times. V gene TRBV3-1 combines with J gene TRBJ2-1; D ambiguous. The CDR3 length is 14 residues. Germline-derived CDR1 and CDR2 are LGHDT and YNNKEL (reference sequence). V gave up 1 base and J gave up 9 bases, with 13 bases separating them. CDR3 in DNA: TGTGCCAGCAGCCAAGGTCAGCTCGGCGGTGAGCAGTTCTTC. Its protein product is CASSQGQLGGEQFF.

This clonotype was seen at least ten times. The CDR3 spells CAWSVGWEQYF. As DNA, the CDR3 is TGTGCCTGGAGTGTAGGGTGGGAGCAGTACTTC. The chain recombines TRBV30 with TRBJ2-7; D gene uncertain. The CDR3 is 11 residues long. V dropped 0 bases and J dropped 7 bases, with 7 bases sitting between them. Germline V gene sequence: CDR1 GTSNPN, CDR2 SVGIG (reference sequence). Filled out from reference TRBV30 and TRBJ2-7, the complete variable domain reads SQTIHQWPATLVQPVGSPLSLECTVEGTSNPNLYWYRQAAGRGLQLLFYSVGIGQISSEVPQNLSASRPQDRQFILSSKKLLLSDSGFYLCAWSVGWEQYFGPGTRLTVT.

The table lists this clonotype with many counts. V and J are TRBV28 and TRBJ1-2; tentatively, D is TRBD1 (5 bases). Germline V lookup: CDR1 MDHEN, CDR2 SYDVKM. CDR3 length: 14 amino acids. The germline V and J ends were trimmed by 5 bases and 8 bases, with 18 bases remaining between them. The CDR3 is CASSSTQASYGYTF. The CDR3 nucleotides read TGTGCCAGCAGTAGCACACAGGCTTCGTACGGCTACACCTTC.

The sample holds many counts of this clonotype. The chain carries TRBV29-1 and TRBJ2-5; the match to TRBD2 covers 10 bases. Germline assignment: CDR1 SQVTM and CDR2 ANQGSEA. This CDR3 spans 12 amino acids. The J segment lost 5 bases and the V segment lost 6 bases, leaving 3 bases of the junction unmatched. The CDR3 protein is CSVDSGRETQYF. The CDR3 DNA sequence: TGCAGCGTAGATAGCGGGAGGGAGACCCAGTACTTC.

This clonotype appeared a few times. The J gene is TRBJ2-7, the V gene TRBV11-2, with no clear D. V dropped 5 bases and J dropped 6 bases, with 14 bases sitting between them. This CDR3 has 13 amino acids. CDR1 SGHAT and CDR2 FQNNGV come from the germline V gene. The CDR3 DNA reads as TGTGCCAGCAGCCGCCAGGTCGTCGGCGAGCAGTACTTC. Translating gives CASSRQVVGEQYF.

This clonotype was observed at least ten times. The J gene is TRBJ2-4, the V gene TRBV6-2 or TRBV6-3; D unclear. The CDR3 is 14 residues long. V was clipped by 5 bases and J by 8 bases, with 16 bases between them. Germline loops: CDR1 MNHEY, CDR2 SVGEGT. The CDR3 region has the DNA TGTGCCAGCAGTGGCTCCGACTGGGTAGACATTCAGTACTTC. This gives the protein CASSGSDWVDIQYF.

This clonotype came up a few times. This chain uses TRBV6-2 or TRBV6-3 with TRBJ1-2; possibly TRBD1 for D (6 bases). The V end lost 2 bases, the J end lost 4 bases, and 14 bases lay between the germline ends. This CDR3 is built from 15 residues. In germline, CDR1 is MNHEY, CDR2 SVGEGT. Written as DNA, the CDR3 is TGTGCCAGCAGTTACGGACAGCCGGACCCCTATGGCTACACCTTC. This translates into CASSYGQPDPYGYTF.